Detailed here is one TCR beta chain. The V end lost 1 base, the J end lost 1 base, and 13 bases lay between the germline ends. The CDR3 is 16 residues long. Germline values: CDR1 KGHSH, CDR2 LQKENI. The data belong to a study of blood T cell repertoires in COVID-19. The method was immunoSEQ multiplex PCR; TCRdb's version includes in-frame clones alone and lacks a portion of them. This sample has around 150,000 clones; around four fifths occur once, and the top ten carry over 4%. Sequencing was done on a sample of PBMCs or T cells enriched from blood (not recorded which). The origin of this receptor is a man between 65 and 85 years old who had been exposed to COVID-19. The chain combines TRBV18 with TRBJ2-5, with D unresolved. In nucleotides, the CDR3 is TGTGCCAGCTCACCACAAAACCGCCCCAGCCAAGAGACCCAGTACTTC. It codes for CASSPQNRPSQETQYF. The variable domain in full, completed from reference TRBV18 and TRBJ2-5, reads NAGVMQNPRHLVRRRGQEARLRCSPMKGHSHVYWYRQLPEEGLKFMVYLQKENIIDESGMPKERFSAEFPKEGPSILRIQQVVRGDSAAYFCASSPQNRPSQETQYFGPGTRLLVL.